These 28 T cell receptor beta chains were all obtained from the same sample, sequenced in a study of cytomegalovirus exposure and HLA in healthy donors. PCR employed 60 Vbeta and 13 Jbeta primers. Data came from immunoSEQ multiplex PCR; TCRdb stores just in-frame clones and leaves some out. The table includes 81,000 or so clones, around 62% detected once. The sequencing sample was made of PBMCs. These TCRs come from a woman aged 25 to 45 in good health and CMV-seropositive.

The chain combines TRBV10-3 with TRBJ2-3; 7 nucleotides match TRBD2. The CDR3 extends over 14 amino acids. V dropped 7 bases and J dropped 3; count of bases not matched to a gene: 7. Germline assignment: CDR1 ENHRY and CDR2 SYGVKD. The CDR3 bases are TGTGCCATCAACAACGGGGGGATGACAGATACGCAGTATTTT. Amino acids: CAINNGGMTDTQYF.

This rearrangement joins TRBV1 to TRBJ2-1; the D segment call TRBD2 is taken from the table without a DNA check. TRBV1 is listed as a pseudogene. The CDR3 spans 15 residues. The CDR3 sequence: CTSSQAVVAGDEQFF. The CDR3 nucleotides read TGCACCAGCAGCCAAGCCGTGGTAGCTGGCGATGAGCAGTTCTTC.

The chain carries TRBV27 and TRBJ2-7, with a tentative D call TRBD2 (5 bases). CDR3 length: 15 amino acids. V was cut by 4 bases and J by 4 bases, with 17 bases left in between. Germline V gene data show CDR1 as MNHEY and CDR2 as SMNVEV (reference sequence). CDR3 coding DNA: TGTGCCAGCAGTTCTAGGGCGGGCGGAAAATACGAGCAGTACTTC. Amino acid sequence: CASSSRAGGKYEQYF.

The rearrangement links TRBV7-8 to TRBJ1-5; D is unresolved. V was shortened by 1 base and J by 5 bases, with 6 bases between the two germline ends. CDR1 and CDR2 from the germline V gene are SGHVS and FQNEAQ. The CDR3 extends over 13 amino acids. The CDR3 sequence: CASSLGGYQPQHF. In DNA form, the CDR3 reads TGTGCCAGCAGCTTAGGAGGGTATCAGCCCCAGCATTTT.

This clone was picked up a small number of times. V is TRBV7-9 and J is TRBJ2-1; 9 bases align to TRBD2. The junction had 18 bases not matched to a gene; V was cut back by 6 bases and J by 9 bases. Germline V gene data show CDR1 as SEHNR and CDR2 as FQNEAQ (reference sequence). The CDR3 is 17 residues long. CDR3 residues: CASRRLLGGERGVEQFF. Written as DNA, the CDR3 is TGTGCCAGCAGACGACTCCTAGGTGGGGAGCGGGGGGTTGAGCAGTTCTTC. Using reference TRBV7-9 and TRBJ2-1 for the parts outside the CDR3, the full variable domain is DTGVSQNPRHKITKRGQNVTFRCDPISEHNRLYWYRQTLGQGPEFLTYFQNEAQLEKSRLLSDRFSAERPKGSFSTLEIQRTEQGDSAMYLCASRRLLGGERGVEQFFGPGTRLTVL.

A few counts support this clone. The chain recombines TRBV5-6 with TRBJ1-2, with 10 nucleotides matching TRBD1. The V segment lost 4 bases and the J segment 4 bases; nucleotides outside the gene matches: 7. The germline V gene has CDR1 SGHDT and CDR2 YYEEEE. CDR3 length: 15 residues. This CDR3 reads CASSPGGQGTYGYTF. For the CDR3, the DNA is TGTGCCAGCAGCCCGGGGGGACAGGGGACCTATGGCTACACCTTC.

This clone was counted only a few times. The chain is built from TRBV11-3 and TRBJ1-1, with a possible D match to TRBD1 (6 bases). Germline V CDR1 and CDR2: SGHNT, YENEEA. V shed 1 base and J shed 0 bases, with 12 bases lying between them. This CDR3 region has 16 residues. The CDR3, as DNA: TGTGCCAGCAGCTTAGGTCTGGACAGCCTGAACACTGAAGCTTTCTTT. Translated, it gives CASSLGLDSLNTEAFF. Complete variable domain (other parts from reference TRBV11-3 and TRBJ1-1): EAGVVQSPRYKIIEKKQPVAFWCNPISGHNTLYWYLQNLGQGPELLIRYENEEAVDDSQLPKDRFSAERLKGVDSTLKIQPAELGDSAVYLCASSLGLDSLNTEAFFGQGTRLTVV.

The CDR3 protein is CASSPLATGRNTEAFF. The CDR3 DNA reads as TGTGCCAGCTCACCCCTCGCGACAGGGCGGAACACTGAAGCTTTCTTT. V usage is TRBV18 and J usage is TRBJ1-1; TRBD1 matches at 7 bases. V shed 3 bases and J 1 base; nucleotides not matched to a gene: 8. This CDR3 spans 16 amino acids. Looked up from germline, CDR1 is KGHSH and CDR2 is LQKENI.

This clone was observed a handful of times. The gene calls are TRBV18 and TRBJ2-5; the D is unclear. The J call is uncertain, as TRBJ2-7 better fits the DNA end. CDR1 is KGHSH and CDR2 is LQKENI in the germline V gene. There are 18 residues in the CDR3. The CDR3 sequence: CASSPYQTYGGQAYEQYF. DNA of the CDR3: TGTGCCAGCTCACCCTATCAGACCTATGGCGGCCAAGCCTACGAGCAGTACTTC.

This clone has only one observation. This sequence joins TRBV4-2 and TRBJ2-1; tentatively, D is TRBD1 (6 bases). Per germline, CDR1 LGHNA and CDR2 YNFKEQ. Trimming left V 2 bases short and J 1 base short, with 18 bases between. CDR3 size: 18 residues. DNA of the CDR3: TGTGCCAGCAGCCAACTCTTAACCAGGGGTACTTCCTACAATGAGCAGTTCTTC. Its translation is CASSQLLTRGTSYNEQFF.

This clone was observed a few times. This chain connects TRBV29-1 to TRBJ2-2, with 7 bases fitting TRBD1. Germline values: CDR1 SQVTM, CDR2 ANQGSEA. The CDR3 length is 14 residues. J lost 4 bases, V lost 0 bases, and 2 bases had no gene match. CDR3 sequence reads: CSVEEGQLTGELFF. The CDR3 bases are TGCAGCGTTGAAGAGGGACAGCTCACCGGGGAGCTGTTTTTT.

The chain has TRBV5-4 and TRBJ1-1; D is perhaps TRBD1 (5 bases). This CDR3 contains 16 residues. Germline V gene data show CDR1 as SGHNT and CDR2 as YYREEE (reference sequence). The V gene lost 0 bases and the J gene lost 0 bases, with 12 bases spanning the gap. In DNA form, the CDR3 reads TGTGCCAGCAGCTTGGTTGGGGGGATCATGAACACTGAAGCTTTCTTT. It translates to CASSLVGGIMNTEAFF.

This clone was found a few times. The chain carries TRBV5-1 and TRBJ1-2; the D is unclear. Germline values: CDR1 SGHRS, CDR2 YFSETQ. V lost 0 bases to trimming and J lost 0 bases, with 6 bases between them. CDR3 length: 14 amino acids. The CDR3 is CASSLGGSNYGYTF. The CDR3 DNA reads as TGCGCCAGCAGCTTGGGCGGTTCTAACTATGGCTACACCTTC.

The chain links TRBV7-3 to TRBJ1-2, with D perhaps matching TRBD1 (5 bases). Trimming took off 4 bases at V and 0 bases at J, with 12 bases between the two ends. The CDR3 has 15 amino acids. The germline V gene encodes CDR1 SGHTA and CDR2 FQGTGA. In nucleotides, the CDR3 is TGTGCCAGCAGCTCGTCGGGGGGATCTAACTATGGCTACACCTTC. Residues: CASSSSGGSNYGYTF.

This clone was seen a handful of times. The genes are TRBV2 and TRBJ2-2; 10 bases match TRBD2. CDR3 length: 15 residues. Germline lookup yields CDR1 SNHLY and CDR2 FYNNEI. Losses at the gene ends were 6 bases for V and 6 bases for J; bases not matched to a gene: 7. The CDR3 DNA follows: TGTGCCAGCAGACTAGCGGGGATTGATTCCGGGGAGCTGTTTTTT. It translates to CASRLAGIDSGELFF.

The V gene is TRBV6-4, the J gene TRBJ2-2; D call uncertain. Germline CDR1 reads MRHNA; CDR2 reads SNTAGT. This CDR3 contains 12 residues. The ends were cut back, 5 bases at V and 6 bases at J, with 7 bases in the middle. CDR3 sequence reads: CASSTDAGELFF. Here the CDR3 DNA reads TGTGCCAGCAGTACAGACGCCGGGGAGCTGTTTTTT.

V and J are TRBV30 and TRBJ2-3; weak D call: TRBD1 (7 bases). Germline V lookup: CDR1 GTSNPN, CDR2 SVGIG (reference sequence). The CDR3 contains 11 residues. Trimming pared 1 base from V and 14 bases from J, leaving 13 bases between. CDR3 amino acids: CAWSGGTAAYF. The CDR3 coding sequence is TGTGCCTGGAGTGGCGGGACAGCGGCGTATTTT.

The CDR3 sequence: CASTPTGLYEQYF. The CDR3 bases are TGTGCCAGCACCCCGACAGGTTTGTACGAGCAGTACTTC. The chain has TRBV28 and TRBJ2-7; weak D call: TRBD1 (6 bases). From germline, CDR1 is MDHEN and CDR2 SYDVKM. Trimming took 7 bases from V and 4 from J, leaving 14 bases between them. The CDR3 is made up of 13 amino acids.

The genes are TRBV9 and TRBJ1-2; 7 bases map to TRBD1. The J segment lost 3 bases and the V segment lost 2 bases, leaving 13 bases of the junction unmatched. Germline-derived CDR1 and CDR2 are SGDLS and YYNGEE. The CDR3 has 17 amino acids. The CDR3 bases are TGTGCCAGCAGCGTCCCCCGGGACAGAGCTCTGGACTATGGCTACACCTTC. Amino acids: CASSVPRDRALDYGYTF.

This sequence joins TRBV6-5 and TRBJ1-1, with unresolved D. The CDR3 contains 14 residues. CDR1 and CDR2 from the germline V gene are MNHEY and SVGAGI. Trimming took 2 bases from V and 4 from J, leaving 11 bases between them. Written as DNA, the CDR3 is TGTGCCAGCAGTTACAAGGGTGCGGGCACTGAAGCTTTCTTT. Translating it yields CASSYKGAGTEAFF.

The CDR3 here is CASRRDRVCEQYF. The CDR3, as DNA: TGTGCCAGCCGCCGGGACAGGGTGTGCGAGCAGTACTTC. The chain joins TRBV6-5 to TRBJ2-7, with 9 bases matching TRBD1. The CDR3 is made up of 13 amino acids. The junction had 8 bases not matched to a gene; V was cut back by 8 bases and J by 6 bases. Germline V lookup: CDR1 MNHEY, CDR2 SVGAGI.

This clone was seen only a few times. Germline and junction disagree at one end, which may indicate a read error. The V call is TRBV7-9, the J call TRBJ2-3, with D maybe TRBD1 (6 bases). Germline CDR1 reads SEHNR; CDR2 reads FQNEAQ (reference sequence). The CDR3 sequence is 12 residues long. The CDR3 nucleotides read TGTTCCAGCAGCTACAGGGCAGATACGCAGTATTTT. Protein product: CSSSYRADTQYF.

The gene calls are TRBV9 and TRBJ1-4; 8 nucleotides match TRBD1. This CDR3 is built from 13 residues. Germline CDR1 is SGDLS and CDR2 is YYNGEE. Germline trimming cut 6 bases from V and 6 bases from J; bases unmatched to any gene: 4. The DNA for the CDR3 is TGTGCCAGCACCGGACAGGGCCATGAAAAACTGTTTTTT. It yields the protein CASTGQGHEKLFF.

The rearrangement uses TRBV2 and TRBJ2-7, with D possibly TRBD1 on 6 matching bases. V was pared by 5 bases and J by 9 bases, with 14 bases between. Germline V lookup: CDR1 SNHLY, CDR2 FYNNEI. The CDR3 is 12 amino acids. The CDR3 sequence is CASSYRVVAQYF. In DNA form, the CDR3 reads TGTGCCAGCAGTTACAGGGTTGTCGCGCAGTACTTC. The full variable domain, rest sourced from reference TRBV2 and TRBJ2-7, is EPEVTQTPSHQVTQMGQEVILRCVPISNHLYFYWYRQILGQKVEFLVSFYNNEISEKSEIFDDQFSVERPDGSNFTLKIRSTKLEDSAMYFCASSYRVVAQYFGPGTRLTVT.

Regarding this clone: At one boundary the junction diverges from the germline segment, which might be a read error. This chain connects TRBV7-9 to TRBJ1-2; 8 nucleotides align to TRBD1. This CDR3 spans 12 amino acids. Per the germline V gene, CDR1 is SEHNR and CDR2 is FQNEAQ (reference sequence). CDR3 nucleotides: TGTTCCAGCAGCTTGACAGGGGATGGCTACACCTTC. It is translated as CSSSLTGDGYTF.

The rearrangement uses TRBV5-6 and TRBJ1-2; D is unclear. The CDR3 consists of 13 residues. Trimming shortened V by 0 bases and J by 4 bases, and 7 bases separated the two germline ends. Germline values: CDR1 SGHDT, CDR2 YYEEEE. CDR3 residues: CASSLAQIYGYTF. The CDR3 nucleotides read TGTGCCAGCAGCTTGGCACAGATCTATGGCTACACCTTC.

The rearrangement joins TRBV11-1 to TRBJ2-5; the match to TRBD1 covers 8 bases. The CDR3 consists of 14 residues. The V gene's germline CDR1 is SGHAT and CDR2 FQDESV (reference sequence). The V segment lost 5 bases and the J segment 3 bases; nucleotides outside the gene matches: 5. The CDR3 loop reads CASSPGTGKETQYF. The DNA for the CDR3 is TGTGCCAGCAGCCCCGGGACAGGCAAAGAGACCCAGTACTTC.

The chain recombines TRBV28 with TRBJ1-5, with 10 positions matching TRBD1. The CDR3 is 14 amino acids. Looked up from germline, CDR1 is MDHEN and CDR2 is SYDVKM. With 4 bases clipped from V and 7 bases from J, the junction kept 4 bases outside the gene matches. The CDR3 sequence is CASSSTGGGQPQHF. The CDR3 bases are TGTGCCAGCAGTTCGACAGGGGGCGGGCAGCCCCAGCATTTT.